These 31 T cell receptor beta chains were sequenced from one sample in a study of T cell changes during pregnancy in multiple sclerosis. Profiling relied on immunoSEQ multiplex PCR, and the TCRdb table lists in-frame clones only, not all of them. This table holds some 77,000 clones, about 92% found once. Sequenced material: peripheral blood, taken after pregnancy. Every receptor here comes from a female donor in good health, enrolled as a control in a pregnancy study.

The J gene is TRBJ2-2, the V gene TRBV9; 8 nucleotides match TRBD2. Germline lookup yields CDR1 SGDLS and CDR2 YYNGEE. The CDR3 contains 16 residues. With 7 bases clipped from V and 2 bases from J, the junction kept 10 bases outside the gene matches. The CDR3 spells CASGLRGGLNTGELFF. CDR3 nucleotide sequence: TGTGCCAGCGGACTTCGGGGGGGCCTCAACACCGGGGAGCTGTTTTTT.

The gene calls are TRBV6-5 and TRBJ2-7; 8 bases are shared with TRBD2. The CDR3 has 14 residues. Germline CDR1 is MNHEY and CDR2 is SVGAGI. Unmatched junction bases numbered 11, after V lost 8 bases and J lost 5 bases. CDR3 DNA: TGTGCCAGCCGCAGCGGGAGTAAGGGGCACGAGCAGTACTTC. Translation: CASRSGSKGHEQYF.

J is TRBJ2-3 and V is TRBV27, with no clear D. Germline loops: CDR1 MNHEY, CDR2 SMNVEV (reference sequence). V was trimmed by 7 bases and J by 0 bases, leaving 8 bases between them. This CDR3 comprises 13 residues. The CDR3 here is CASMSVSTDTQYF. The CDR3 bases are TGTGCCAGCATGAGCGTTAGCACAGATACGCAGTATTTT.

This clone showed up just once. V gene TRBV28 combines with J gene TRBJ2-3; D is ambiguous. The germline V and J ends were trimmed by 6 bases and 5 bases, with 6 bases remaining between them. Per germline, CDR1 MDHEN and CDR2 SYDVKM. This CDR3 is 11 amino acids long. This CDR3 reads CASRQQDTQYF. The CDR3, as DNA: TGTGCCAGCAGACAGCAAGATACGCAGTATTTT.

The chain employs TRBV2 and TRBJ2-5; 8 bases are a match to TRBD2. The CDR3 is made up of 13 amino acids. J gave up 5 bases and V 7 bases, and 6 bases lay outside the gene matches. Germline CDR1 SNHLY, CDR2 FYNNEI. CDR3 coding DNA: TGTGCCAGCATTCGAGCGGGAGACGAGACCCAGTACTTC. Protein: CASIRAGDETQYF.

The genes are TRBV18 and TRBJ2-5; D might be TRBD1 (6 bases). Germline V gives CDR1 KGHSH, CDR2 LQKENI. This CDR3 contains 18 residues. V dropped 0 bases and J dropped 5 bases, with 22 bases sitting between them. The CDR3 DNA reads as TGTGCCAGCTCACCACCGTACCGCTCAGGGGTGACTTGGGAGACCCAGTACTTC. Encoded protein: CASSPPYRSGVTWETQYF.

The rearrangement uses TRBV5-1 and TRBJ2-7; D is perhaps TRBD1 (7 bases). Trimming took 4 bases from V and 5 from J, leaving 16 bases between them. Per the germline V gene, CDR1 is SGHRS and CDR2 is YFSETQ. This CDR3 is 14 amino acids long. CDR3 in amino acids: CASSPGQGGNEQYF. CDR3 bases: TGCGCCAGCAGCCCCGGGCAGGGGGGTAACGAGCAGTACTTC.

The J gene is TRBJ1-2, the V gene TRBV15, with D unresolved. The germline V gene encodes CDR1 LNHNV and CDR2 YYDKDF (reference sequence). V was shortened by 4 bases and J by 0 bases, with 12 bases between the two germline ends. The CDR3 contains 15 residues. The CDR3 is CATSNEVRANYGYTF. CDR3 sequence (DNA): TGTGCCACCAGCAACGAAGTGCGAGCTAACTATGGCTACACCTTC.

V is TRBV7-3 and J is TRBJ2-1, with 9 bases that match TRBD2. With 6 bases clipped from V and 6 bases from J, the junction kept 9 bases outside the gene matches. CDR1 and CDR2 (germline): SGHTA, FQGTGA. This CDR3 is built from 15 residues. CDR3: CASSLTSGASNEQFF. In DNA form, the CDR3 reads TGTGCCAGCAGTCTGACTAGCGGAGCCTCCAATGAGCAGTTCTTC. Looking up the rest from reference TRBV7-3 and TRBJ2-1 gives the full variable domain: GAGVSQTPSNKVTEKGKYVELRCDPISGHTALYWYRQSLGQGPEFLIYFQGTGAADDSGLPNDRFFAVRPEGSVSTLKIQRTERGDSAVYLCASSLTSGASNEQFFGPGTRLTVL.

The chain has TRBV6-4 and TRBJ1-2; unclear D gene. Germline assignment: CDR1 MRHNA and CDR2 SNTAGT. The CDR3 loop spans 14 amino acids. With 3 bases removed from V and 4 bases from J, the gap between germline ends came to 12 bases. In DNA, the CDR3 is TGTGCCAGCAGTGAGCACAGTCCCTTCTATGGCTACACCTTC. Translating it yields CASSEHSPFYGYTF.

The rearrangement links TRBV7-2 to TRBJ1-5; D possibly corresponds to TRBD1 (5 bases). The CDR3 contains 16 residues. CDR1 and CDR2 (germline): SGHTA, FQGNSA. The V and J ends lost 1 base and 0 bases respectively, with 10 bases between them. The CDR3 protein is CASSLGGSYSNQPQHF. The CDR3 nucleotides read TGTGCCAGCAGCTTAGGGGGCAGTTATAGCAATCAGCCCCAGCATTTT.

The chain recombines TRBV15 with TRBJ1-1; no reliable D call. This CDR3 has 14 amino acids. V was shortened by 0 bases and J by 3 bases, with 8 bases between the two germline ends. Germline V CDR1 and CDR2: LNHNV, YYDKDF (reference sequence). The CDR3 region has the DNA TGTGCCACCAGCAGAGATGACGGGGACACTGAAGCTTTCTTT. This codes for CATSRDDGDTEAFF. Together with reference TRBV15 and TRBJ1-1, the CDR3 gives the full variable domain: DAMVIQNPRYQVTQFGKPVTLSCSQTLNHNVMYWYQQKSSQAPKLLFHYYDKDFNNEADTPDNFQSRRPNTSFCFLDIRSPGLGDTAMYLCATSRDDGDTEAFFGQGTRLTVV.

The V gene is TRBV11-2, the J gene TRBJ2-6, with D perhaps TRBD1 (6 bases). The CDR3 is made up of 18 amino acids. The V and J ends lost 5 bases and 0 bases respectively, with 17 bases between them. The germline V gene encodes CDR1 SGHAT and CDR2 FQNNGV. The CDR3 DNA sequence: TGTGCCAGCAGCCACCAGCGGACAGCCGGCTCTGGGGCCAACGTCCTGACTTTC. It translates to CASSHQRTAGSGANVLTF.

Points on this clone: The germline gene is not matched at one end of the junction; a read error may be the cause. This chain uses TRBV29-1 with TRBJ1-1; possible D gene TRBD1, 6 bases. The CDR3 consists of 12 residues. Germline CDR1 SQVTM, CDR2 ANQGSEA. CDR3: CSAVQGSTKAFF. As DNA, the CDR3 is TGCAGCGCAGTACAGGGATCCACTAAAGCTTTCTTT.

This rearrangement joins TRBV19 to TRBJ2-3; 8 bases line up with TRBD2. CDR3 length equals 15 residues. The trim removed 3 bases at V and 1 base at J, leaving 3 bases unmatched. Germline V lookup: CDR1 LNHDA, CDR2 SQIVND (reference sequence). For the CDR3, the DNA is TGTGCCAGTAGTATTTGGCGGGGGGGCACAGATACGCAGTATTTT. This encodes CASSIWRGGTDTQYF.

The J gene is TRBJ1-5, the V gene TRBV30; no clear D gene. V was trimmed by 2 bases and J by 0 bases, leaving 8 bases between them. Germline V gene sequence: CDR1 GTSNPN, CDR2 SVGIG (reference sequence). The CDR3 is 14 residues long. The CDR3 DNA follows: TGTGCCTGGAGTCCCGAGAATAGCAATCAGCCCCAGCATTTT. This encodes CAWSPENSNQPQHF.

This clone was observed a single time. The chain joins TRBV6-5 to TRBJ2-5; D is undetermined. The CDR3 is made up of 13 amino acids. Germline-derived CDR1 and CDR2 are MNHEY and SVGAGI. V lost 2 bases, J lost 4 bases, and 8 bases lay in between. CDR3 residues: CASSYRARETQYF. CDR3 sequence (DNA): TGTGCCAGCAGTTACCGCGCAAGAGAGACCCAGTACTTC.

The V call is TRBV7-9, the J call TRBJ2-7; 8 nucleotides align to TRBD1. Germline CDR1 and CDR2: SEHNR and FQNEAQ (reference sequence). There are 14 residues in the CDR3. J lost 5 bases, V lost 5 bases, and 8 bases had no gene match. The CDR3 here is CASSPRTGFHEQYF. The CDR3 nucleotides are TGTGCCAGCAGCCCGAGGACAGGGTTCCACGAGCAGTACTTC.

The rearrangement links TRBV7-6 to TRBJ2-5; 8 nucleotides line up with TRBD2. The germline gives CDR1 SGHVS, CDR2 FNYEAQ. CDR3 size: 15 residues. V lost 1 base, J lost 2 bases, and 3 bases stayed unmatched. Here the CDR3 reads CASSLGGLGQETQYF. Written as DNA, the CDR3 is TGTGCCAGCAGCTTAGGGGGACTAGGTCAAGAGACCCAGTACTTC.

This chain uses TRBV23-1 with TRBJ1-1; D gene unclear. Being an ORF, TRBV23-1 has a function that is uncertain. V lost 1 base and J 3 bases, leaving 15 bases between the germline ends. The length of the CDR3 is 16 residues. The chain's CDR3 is CASSQFSPGYHTEAFF. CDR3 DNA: TGCGCCAGCAGTCAATTTTCCCCGGGTTACCACACTGAAGCTTTCTTT.

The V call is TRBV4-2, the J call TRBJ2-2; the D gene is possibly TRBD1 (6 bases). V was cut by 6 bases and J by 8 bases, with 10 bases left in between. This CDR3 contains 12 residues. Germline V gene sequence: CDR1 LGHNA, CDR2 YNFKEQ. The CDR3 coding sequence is TGTGCCAGCAGGGTGGGGACAGGGGAGCTGTTTTTT. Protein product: CASRVGTGELFF.

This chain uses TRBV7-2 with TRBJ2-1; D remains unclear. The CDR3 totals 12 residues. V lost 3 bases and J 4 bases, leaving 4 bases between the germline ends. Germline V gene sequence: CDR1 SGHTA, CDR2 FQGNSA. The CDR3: CASSLLYNEQFF. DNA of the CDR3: TGTGCCAGCAGCTTGCTATACAATGAGCAGTTCTTC.

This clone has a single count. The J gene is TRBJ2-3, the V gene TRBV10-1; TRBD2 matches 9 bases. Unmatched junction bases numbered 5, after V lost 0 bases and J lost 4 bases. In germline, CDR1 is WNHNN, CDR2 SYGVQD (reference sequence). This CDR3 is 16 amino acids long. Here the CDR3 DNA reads TGCGCCAGCAGTGAGTCGATAGCGGGGGTGGCAGATACGCAGTATTTT. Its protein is CASSESIAGVADTQYF.

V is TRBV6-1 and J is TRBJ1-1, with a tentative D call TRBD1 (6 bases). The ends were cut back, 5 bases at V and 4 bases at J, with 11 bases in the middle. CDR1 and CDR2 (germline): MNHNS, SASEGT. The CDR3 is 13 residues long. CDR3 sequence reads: CASSLGATTEAFF. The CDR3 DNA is TGTGCCAGCAGTCTGGGGGCGACCACTGAAGCTTTCTTT.

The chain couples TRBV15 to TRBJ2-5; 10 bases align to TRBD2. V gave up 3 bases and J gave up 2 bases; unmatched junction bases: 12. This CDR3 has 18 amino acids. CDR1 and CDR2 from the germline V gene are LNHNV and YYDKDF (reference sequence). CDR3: CATSRNSPAGGLQETQYF. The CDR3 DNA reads TGTGCCACCAGCAGGAACTCCCCAGCGGGGGGGCTTCAAGAGACCCAGTACTTC.

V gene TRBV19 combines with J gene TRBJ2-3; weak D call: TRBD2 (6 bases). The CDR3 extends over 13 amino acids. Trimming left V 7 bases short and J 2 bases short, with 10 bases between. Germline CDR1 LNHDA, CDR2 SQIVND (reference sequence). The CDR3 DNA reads TGTGCCAGTACTCGGGGGAACACAGATACGCAGTATTTT. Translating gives CASTRGNTDTQYF.

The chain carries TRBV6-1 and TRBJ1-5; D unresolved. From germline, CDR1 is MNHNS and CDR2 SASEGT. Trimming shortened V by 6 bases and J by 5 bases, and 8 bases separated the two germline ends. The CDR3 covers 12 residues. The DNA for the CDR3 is TGTGCCAGCAGGATAACTGATCAGCCCCAGCATTTT. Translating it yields CASRITDQPQHF.

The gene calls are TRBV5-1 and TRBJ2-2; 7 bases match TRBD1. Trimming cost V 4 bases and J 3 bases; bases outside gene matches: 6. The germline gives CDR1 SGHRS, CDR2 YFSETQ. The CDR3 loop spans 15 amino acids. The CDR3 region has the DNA TGCGCCAGCAGCCATCAGGGGGACCACACCGGGGAGCTGTTTTTT. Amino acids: CASSHQGDHTGELFF.

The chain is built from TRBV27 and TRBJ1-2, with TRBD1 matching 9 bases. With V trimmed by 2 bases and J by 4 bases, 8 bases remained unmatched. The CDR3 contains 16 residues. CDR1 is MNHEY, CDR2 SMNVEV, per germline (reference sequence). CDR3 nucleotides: TGTGCCAGCAGTTTAAAACCGGGACAGGGCTCCTATGGCTACACCTTC. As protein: CASSLKPGQGSYGYTF.

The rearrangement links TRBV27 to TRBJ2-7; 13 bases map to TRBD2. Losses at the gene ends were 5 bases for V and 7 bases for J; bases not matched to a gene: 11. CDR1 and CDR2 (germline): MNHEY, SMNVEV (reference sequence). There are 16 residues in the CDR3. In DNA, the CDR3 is TGTGCCAGCAGTCCACAACGGACTAGCGGGGGTGGTGAGCAGTACTTC. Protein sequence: CASSPQRTSGGGEQYF.

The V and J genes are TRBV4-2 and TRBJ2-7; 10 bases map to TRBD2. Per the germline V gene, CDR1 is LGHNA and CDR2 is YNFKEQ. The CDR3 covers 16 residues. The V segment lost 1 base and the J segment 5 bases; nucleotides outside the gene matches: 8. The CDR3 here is CASSQGGTSGKHEQYF. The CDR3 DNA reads TGTGCCAGCAGCCAAGGGGGCACTAGCGGGAAGCACGAGCAGTACTTC.